The following is a TCR beta chain sequence with its context. The V segment lost 7 bases and the J segment 8 bases; nucleotides outside the gene matches: 10. The CDR3 runs 14 residues. Germline values: CDR1 MNHEY, CDR2 SVGAGI. This sample is part of a study of blood T cell repertoires in COVID-19. Study details: In each case, the material was cDNA or gDNA derived from T cells, B-cell-depleted T cells, or PBMCs.

Authors' data handling: Amplification of reference gene primers was used by the study to estimate nucleated cell counts. The method was immunoSEQ multiplex PCR; TCRdb's version includes in-frame clones alone and lacks a portion of them. The V and J calls and clone size are taken from that table; D and trimming were inferred from the DNA. The sample comprises around 60,000 clones, around 91% of which are singletons, and about an eighth rests with the top ten. This TCR was sampled from a man aged 55 to 70 with active COVID-19. The genes are TRBV6-5 and TRBJ2-1; 8 positions agree with TRBD1. What was sequenced was peripheral blood. CDR3 sequence (DNA): TGTGCCAGCAAAGTGACAGGGGCGACGGATGAGCAGTTCTTC. It codes for CASKVTGATDEQFF.